This TCR beta chain was profiled in a study of blood T cell repertoires in COVID-19. Background on the study: Some COVID-19 samples were acute and others convalescent; all came from the United States, Italy and Spain. The cDNA or gDNA used as material had been derived from T cells, B-cell-depleted T cells, or PBMCs.

As handled by the study authors: For nucleated cells, counts were estimated from reference gene primer amplification. The protocol was immunoSEQ multiplex PCR, while the TCRdb copy is restricted to in-frame clones and leaves out a portion. That table is the source of V, J and clone size, and D and trimming were worked out from the DNA. The top ten hold about 8.7% of the sample, which has 270,000 or so clones, around 86% seen once. Material: peripheral blood. The clonotype originates from a man in his forties or fifties with active or convalescent COVID-19.

CDR3 sequence reads: CASGAPGTDTQYF. Written as DNA, the CDR3 is TGTGCCAGCGGGGCACCTGGCACAGATACGCAGTATTTT. The chain couples TRBV2 to TRBJ2-3; tentatively, D is TRBD1 (5 bases). Germline CDR1 SNHLY, CDR2 FYNNEI. The CDR3 has 13 residues. The germline V and J ends were trimmed by 8 bases and 1 base, with 10 bases remaining between them.